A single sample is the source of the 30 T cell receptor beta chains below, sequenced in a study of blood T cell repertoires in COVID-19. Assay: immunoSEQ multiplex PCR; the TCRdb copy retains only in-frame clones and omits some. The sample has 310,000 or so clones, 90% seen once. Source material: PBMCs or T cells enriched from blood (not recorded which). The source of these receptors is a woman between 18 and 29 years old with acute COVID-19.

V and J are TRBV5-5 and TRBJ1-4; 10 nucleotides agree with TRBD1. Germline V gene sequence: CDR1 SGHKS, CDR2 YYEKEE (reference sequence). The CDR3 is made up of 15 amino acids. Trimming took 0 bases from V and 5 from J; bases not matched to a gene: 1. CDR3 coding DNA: TGTGCCAGCAGCTTGGGGACAGGGGGGAATGAAAAACTGTTTTTT. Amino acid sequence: CASSLGTGGNEKLFF.

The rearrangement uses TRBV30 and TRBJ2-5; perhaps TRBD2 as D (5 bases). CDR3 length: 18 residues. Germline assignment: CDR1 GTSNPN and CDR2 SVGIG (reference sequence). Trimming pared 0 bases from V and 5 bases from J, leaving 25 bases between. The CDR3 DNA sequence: TGTGCCTGGAGTGTACCAAATACGGACTCGACCTTTTGGGAGACCCAGTACTTC. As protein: CAWSVPNTDSTFWETQYF.

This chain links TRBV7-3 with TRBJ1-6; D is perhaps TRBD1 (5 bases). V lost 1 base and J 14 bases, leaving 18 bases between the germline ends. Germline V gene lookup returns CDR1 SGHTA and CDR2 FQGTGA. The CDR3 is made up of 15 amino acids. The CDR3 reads CASSLNPGTLQSLHF. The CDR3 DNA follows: TGTGCCAGCAGCTTAAACCCTGGGACTCTACAATCCCTCCACTTT.

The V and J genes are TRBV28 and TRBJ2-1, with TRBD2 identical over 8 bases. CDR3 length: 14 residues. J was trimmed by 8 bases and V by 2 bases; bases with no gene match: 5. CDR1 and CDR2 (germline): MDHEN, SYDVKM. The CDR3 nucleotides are TGTGCCAGCAGTTTAAGCGGGAGTACGCATGAGCAGTTCTTC. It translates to CASSLSGSTHEQFF. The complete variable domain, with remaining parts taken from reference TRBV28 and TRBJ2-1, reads DVKVTQSSRYLVKRTGEKVFLECVQDMDHENMFWYRQDPGLGLRLIYFSYDVKMKEKGDIPEGYSVSREKKERFSLILESASTNQTSMYLCASSLSGSTHEQFFGPGTRLTVL.

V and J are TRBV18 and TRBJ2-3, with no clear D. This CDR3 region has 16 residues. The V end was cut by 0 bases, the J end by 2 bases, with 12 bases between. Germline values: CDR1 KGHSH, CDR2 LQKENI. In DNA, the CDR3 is TGTGCCAGCTCACCACCTAGCAGCGCGTCCACAGATACGCAGTATTTT. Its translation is CASSPPSSASTDTQYF.

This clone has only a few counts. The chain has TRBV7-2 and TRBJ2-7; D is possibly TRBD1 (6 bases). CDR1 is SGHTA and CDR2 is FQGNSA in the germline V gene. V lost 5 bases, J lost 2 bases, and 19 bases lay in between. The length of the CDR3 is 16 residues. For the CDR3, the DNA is TGTGCCAGCAGCCCCTGGGAGACAGGCTCCACCTACGAGCAGTACTTC. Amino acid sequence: CASSPWETGSTYEQYF.

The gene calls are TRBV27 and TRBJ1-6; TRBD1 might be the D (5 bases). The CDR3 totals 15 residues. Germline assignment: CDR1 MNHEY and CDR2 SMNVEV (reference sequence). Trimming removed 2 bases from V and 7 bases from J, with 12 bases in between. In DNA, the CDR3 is TGTGCCAGCAGTTTAGGGCTGGGACTAAATTCACCCCTCCACTTT. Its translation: CASSLGLGLNSPLHF.

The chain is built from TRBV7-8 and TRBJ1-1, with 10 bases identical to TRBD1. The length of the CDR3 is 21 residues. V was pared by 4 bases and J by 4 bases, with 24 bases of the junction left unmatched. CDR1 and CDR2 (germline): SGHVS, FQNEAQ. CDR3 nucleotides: TGTGCCAGCAGCTCCCACCCCCCGACAGGGGGCTACGGCCGGTTTTTCACTGAAGCTTTCTTT. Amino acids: CASSSHPPTGGYGRFFTEAFF.

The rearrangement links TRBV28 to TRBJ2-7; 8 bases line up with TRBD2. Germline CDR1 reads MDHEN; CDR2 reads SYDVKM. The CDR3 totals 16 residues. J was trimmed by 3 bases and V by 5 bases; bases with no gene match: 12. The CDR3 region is CASSTPGGDRYYEQYF. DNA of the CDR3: TGTGCCAGCAGTACCCCGGGGGGGGATCGTTACTACGAGCAGTACTTC.

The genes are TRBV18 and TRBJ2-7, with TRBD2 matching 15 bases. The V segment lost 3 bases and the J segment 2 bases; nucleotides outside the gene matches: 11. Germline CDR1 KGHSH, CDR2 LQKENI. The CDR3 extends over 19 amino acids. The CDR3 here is CASSPGLAGGLGFPYEQYF. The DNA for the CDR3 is TGTGCCAGCTCACCCGGACTAGCGGGAGGGTTGGGGTTCCCCTACGAGCAGTACTTC.

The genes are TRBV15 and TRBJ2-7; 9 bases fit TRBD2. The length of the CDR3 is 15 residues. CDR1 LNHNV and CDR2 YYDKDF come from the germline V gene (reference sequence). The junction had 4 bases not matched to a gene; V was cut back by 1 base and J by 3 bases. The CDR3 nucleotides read TGTGCCACCAGCAGAGGATCGACTAGCGGCTACGAGCAGTACTTC. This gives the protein CATSRGSTSGYEQYF.

CDR3 residues: CASSSRTSGRASDTQYF. CDR3 sequence (DNA): TGTGCCAGCAGCTCCAGGACTAGCGGGAGAGCGTCAGATACGCAGTATTTT. The chain joins TRBV7-2 to TRBJ2-3, with 13 bases lining up with TRBD2. V shed 4 bases and J 4 bases; nucleotides not matched to a gene: 8. This CDR3 spans 17 amino acids. Germline V gene data show CDR1 as SGHTA and CDR2 as FQGNSA.

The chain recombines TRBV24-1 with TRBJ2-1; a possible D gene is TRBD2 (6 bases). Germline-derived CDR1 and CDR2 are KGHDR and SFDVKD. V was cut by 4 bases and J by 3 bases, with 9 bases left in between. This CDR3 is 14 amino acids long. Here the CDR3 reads CATSDTGGYNEQFF. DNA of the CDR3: TGTGCCACCAGTGACACCGGGGGCTACAATGAGCAGTTCTTC.

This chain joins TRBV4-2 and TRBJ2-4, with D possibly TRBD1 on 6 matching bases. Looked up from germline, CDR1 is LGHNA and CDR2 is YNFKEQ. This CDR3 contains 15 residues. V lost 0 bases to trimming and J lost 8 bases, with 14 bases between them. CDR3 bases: TGTGCCAGCAGCCAAGATATGGGGGCTTGGGACATTCAGTACTTC. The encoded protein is CASSQDMGAWDIQYF.

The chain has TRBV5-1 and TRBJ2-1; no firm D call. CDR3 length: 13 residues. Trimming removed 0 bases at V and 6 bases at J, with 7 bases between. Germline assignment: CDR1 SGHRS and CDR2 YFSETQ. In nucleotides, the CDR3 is TGCGCCAGCAGCTTGGGGCCCATCAATGAGCAGTTCTTC. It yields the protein CASSLGPINEQFF.

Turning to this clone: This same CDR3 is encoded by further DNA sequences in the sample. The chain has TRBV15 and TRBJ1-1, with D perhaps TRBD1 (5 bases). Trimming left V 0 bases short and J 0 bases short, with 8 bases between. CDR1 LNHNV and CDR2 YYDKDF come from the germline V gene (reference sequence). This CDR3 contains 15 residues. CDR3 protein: CATSRDGRVNTEAFF. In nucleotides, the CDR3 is TGTGCCACCAGCAGAGACGGCAGGGTGAACACTGAAGCTTTCTTT.

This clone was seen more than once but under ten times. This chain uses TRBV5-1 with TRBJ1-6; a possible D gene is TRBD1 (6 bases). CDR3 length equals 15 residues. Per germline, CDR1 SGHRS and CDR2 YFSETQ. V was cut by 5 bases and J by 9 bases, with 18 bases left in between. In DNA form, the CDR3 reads TGCGCCAGCAGGGCCGTCGGACAGCCAACTTCACCCCTCCACTTT. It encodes CASRAVGQPTSPLHF.

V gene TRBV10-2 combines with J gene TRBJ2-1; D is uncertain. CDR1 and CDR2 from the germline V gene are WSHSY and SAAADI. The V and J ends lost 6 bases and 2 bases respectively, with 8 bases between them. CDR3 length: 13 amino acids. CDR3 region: CASRIEAYNEQFF. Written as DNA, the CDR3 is TGCGCCAGCAGGATAGAAGCCTACAATGAGCAGTTCTTC.

CDR3 sequence reads: CASSLPGTGRYEQYF. CDR3 nucleotide sequence: TGTGCCAGCAGTTTACCCGGGACAGGGAGGTACGAGCAGTACTTC. The V and J genes are TRBV28 and TRBJ2-7; 9 positions match TRBD1. The CDR3 is 15 residues long. Germline trimming cut 2 bases from V and 4 bases from J; bases unmatched to any gene: 6. CDR1 is MDHEN and CDR2 is SYDVKM in the germline V gene.

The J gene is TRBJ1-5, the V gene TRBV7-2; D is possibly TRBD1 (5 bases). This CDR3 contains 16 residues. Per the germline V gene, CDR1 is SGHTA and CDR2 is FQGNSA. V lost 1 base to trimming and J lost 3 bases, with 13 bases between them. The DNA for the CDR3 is TGTGCCAGCAGCTTAGTTTCGGCAGGGATCAATCAGCCCCAGCATTTT. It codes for CASSLVSAGINQPQHF. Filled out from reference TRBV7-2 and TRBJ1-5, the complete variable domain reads GAGVSQSPSNKVTEKGKDVELRCDPISGHTALYWYRQSLGQGLEFLIYFQGNSAPDKSGLPSDRFSAERTGGSVSTLTIQRTQQEDSAVYLCASSLVSAGINQPQHFGDGTRLSIL.

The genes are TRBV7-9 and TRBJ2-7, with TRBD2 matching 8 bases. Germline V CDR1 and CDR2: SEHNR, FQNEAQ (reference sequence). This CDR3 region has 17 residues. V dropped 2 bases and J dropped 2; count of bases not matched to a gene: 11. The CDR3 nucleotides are TGTGCCAGCAGCTTAAGGTTAGCGGGAAAAATAACCTACGAGCAGTACTTC. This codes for CASSLRLAGKITYEQYF.

For the CDR3, the DNA is TGTGCCAGCAGTCCCAGGGGCGGAAGCTCCTACGAGCAGTACTTC. Amino acids: CASSPRGGSSYEQYF. The chain employs TRBV6-2 or TRBV6-3 and TRBJ2-7, with a weak D call TRBD1 (6 bases). The V end was cut by 5 bases, the J end by 0 bases, with 14 bases between. This CDR3 has 15 residues. The V gene's germline CDR1 is MNHEY and CDR2 SVGEGT.

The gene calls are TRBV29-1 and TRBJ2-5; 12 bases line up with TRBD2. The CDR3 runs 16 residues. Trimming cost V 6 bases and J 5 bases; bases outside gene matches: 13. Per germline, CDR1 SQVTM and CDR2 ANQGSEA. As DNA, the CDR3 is TGCAGCGTCGCAAAACTAGCGGGAGGAGTGTGGGAGACCCAGTACTTC. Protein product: CSVAKLAGGVWETQYF.

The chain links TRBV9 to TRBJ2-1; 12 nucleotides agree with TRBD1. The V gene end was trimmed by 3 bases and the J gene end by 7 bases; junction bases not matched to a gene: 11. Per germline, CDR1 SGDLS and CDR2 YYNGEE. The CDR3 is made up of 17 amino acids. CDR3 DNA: TGTGCCAGCAGCGAGGAAAGGGACAGGGGGCGTGGGAATGAGCAGTTCTTC. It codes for CASSEERDRGRGNEQFF.

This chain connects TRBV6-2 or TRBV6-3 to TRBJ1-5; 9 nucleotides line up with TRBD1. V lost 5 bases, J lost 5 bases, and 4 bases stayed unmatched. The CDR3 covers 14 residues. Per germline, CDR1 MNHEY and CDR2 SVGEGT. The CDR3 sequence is CASSRQGGDQPQHF. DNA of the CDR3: TGTGCCAGCAGTAGACAGGGGGGCGATCAGCCCCAGCATTTT.

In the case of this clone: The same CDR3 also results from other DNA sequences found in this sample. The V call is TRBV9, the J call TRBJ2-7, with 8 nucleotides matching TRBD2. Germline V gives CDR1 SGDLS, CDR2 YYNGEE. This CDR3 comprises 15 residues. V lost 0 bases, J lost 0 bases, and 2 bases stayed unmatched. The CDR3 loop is CASSVGAGGSYEQYF. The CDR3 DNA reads TGTGCCAGCAGCGTAGGGGCGGGAGGCTCCTACGAGCAGTACTTC.

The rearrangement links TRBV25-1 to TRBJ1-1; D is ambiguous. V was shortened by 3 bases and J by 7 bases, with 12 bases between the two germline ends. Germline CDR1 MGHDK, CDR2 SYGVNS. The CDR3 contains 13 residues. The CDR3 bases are TGTGCCAGCAGTGACCTCTCTTACGGTGAAGCTTTCTTT. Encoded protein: CASSDLSYGEAFF.

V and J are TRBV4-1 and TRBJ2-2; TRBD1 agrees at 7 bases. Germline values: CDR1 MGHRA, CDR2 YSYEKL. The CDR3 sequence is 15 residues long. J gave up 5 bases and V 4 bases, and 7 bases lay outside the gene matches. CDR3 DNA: TGCGCCAGCAGCCGGGGACAGAAAGAGACCGGGGAGCTGTTTTTT. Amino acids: CASSRGQKETGELFF.

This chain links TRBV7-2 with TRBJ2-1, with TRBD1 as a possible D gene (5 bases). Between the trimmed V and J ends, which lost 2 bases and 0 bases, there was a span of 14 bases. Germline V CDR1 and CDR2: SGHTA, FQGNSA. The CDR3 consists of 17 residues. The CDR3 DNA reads TGTGCCAGCAGCTTAAGGGGAAGGTTTGCCTCCTACAATGAGCAGTTCTTC. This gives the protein CASSLRGRFASYNEQFF.

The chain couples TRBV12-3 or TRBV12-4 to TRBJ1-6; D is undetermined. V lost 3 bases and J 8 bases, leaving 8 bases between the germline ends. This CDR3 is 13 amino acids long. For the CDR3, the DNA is TGTGCCAGCAGTTTGTTATCGGATTCACCCCTCCACTTT. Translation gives CASSLLSDSPLHF.